The TCR beta chain described here comes from a study of T cells in Graves' hyperthyroidism and ophthalmopathy. This clonotype was found a few times. Its antigen is unknown. This CDR3 is 15 amino acids long. Trimming cost V 8 bases and J 4 bases; bases outside gene matches: 10. What was amplified from RNA transcripts were TCR beta CDR3 regions. The HTBI primer set drove a first-round RT-PCR of the TCR CDR3. TCRdb passed the multiplex PCR reads through MiXCR, listing each CDR3 protein once. The sample has under 650,000 distinct CDR3 sequences, 16% seen once; the top ten hold 3% to 4%. Study observations and caveats: Blood shared most expanded thyroid clonotypes above 0.001. In the analysis, a 13 V-J model separated ophthalmopathy from stable hyperthyroidism.

This chain connects TRBV12-3 or TRBV12-4 to TRBJ2-1; TRBD1 agrees at 8 bases. The sequence derives from a woman aged 30 to 39 with Graves' hyperthyroidism. Sequenced sample: blood. The CDR3 loop is CASAGGTGIYNEQFF. CDR3 coding DNA: TGTGCCAGCGCCGGCGGGACAGGCATATACAATGAGCAGTTCTTC.